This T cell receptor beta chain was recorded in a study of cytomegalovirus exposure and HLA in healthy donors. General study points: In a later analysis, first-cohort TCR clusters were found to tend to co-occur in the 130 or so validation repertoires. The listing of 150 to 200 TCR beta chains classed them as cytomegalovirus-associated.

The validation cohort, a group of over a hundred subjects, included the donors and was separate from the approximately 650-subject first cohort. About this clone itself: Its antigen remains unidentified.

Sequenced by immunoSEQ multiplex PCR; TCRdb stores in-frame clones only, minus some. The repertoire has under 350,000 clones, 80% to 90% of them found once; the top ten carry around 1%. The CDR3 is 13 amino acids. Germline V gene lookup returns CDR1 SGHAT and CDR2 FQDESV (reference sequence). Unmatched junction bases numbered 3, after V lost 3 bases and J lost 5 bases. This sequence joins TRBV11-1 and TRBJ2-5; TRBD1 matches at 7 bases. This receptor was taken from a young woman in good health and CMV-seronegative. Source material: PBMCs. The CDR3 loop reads CASSFTGVETQYF. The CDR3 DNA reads TGTGCCAGCAGCTTCACAGGGGTGGAGACCCAGTACTTC. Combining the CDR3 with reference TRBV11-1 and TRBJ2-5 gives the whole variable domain EAEVAQSPRYKITEKSQAVAFWCDPISGHATLYWYRQILGQGPELLVQFQDESVVDDSQLPKDRFSAERLKGVDSTLKIQPAELGDSAMYLCASSFTGVETQYFGPGTRLLVL.